The sequence of this T cell receptor beta chain was determined in a study of blood T cells in healthy people across ages. The sample providers were healthy Caucasian people from Russia, aged roughly 6 to 90. V dropped 6 bases and J dropped 8 bases, with 13 bases sitting between them. The CDR3 loop spans 12 amino acids. In germline, CDR1 is ENHRY, CDR2 SYGVKD. A second roughly 6 to 11 cycle PCR used barcoded and J-beta primers. Using its own MiXCR run on the 5' RACE reads, TCRdb lists one record per CDR3 protein. Of some 1,800,000 distinct CDR3 sequences listed, about two fifths were seen once; the top ten hold more than 20%.

V gene TRBV10-3 combines with J gene TRBJ1-1, with a possible D match to TRBD1 (6 bases). Sequencing input: blood. The receptor was isolated from a human donor in good health. The CDR3 sequence: CAIRGTDSEAFF. The CDR3 bases are TGTGCCATCAGAGGTACGGACAGCGAAGCTTTCTTT.